Given below is one T cell receptor (beta chain) in context. These data belong to a study of control samples from healthy donors and cancer patients. TCRdb's copy holds only in-frame clones and misses some; the assay was immunoSEQ multiplex PCR. The data hold under 450,000 clones, with over 75% observed a single time. CDR3 length: 14 amino acids. With V trimmed by 3 bases and J by 7 bases, 6 bases remained unmatched. Germline CDR1 WSHSY, CDR2 SAAADI. This clonotype was sampled from a man aged 35 to 55 with head and neck cancer. The rearrangement links TRBV10-2 to TRBJ1-5, with 7 bases lining up with TRBD1. Sequencing was carried out using PBMCs. CDR3 bases: TGCGCCAGCAGTGACCAGACAGGGAGCCAGCCCCAGCATTTT. This codes for CASSDQTGSQPQHF.